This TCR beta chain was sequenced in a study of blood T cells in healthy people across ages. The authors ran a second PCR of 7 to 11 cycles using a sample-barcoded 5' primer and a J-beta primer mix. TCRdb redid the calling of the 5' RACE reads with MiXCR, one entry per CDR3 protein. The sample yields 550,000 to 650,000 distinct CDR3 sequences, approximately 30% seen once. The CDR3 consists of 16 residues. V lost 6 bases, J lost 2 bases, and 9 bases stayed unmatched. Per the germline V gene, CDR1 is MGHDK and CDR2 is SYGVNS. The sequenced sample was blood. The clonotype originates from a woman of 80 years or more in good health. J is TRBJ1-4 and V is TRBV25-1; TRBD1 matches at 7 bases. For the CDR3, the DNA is TGTGCCAGCAGACAGACAGGGCTATTGACTAATGAAAAACTGTTTTTT. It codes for CASRQTGLLTNEKLFF.